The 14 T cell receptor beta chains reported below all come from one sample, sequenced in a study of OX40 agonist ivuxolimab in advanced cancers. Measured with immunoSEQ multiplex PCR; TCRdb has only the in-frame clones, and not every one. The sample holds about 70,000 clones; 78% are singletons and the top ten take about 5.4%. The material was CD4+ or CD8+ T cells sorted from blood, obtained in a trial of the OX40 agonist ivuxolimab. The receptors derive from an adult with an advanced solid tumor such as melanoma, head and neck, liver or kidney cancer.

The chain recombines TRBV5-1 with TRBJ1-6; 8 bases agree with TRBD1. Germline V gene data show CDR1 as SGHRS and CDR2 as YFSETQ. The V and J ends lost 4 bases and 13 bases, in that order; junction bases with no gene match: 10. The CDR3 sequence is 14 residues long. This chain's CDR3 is CASSDRTGRGPLHF. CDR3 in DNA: TGCGCCAGCAGCGACCGGACAGGGCGAGGGCCCCTCCACTTT.

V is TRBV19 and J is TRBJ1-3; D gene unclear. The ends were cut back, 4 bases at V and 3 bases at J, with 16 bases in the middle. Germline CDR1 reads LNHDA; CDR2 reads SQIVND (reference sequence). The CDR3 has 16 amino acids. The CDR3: CASSTRSARDGNTIYF. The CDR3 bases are TGTGCCAGTAGTACCCGAAGCGCTCGCGATGGAAACACCATATATTTT.

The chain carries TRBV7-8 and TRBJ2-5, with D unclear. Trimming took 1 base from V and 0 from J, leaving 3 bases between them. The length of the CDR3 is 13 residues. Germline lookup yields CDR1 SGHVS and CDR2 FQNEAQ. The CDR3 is CASSLGYQETQYF. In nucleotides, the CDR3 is TGTGCCAGCAGCTTAGGGTACCAAGAGACCCAGTACTTC.

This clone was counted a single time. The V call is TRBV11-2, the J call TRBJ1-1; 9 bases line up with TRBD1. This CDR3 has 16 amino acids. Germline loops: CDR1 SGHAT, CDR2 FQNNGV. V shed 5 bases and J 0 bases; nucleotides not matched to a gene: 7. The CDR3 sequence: CASSRGTGLMNTEAFF. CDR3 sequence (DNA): TGTGCCAGCAGCAGGGGGACAGGGCTGATGAACACTGAAGCTTTCTTT. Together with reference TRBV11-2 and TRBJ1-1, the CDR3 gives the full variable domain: EAGVAQSPRYKIIEKRQSVAFWCNPISGHATLYWYQQILGQGPKLLIQFQNNGVVDDSQLPKDRFSAERLKGVDSTLKIQPAKLEDSAVYLCASSRGTGLMNTEAFFGQGTRLTVV.

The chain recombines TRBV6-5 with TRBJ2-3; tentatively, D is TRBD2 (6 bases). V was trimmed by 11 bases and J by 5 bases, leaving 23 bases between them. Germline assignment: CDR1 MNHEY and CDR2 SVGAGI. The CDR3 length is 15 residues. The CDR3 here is CAAAGSGTGGDTQYF. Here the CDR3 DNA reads TGTGCCGCTGCGGGGTCCGGTACCGGGGGAGATACGCAGTATTTT.

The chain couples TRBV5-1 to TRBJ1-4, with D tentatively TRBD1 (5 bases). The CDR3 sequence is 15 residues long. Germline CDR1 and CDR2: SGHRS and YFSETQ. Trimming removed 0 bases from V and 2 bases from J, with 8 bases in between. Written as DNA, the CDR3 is TGCGCCAGCAGCTTGGAGGCAGGGACTAATGAAAAACTGTTTTTT. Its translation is CASSLEAGTNEKLFF.

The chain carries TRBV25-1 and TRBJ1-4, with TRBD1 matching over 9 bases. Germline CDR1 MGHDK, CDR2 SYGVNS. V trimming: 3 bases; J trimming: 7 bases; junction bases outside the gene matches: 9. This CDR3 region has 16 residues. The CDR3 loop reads CASSEINRGLGEKLFF. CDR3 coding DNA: TGTGCCAGCAGTGAGATTAACAGGGGGCTTGGTGAAAAACTGTTTTTT. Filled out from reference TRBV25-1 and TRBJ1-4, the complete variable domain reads EADIYQTPRYLVIGTGKKITLECSQTMGHDKMYWYQQDPGMELHLIHYSYGVNSTEKGDLSSESTVSRIRTEHFPLTLESARPSHTSQYLCASSEINRGLGEKLFFGSGTQLSVL.

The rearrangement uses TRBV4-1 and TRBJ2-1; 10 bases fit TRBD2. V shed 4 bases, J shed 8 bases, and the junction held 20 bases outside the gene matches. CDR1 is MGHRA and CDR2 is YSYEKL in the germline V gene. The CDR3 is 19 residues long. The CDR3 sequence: CASSRNRASGSVGVDEQFF. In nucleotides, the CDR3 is TGCGCCAGCAGCCGAAATAGGGCTAGCGGGAGCGTGGGAGTCGATGAGCAGTTCTTC.

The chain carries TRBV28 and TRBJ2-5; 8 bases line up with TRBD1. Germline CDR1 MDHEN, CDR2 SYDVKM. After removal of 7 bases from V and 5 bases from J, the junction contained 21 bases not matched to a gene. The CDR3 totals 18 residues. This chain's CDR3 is CASKKDRVRARWRETQYF. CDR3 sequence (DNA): TGTGCCAGCAAAAAGGACAGGGTTAGGGCCAGGTGGCGGGAGACCCAGTACTTC.

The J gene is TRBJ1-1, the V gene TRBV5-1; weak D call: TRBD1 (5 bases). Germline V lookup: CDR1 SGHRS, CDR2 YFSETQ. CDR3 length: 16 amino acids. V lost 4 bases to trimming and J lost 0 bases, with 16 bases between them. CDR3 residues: CASSLSIGGVNTEAFF. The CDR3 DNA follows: TGCGCCAGCAGCCTTTCCATTGGGGGGGTGAACACTGAAGCTTTCTTT. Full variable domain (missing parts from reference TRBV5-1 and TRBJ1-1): KAGVTQTPRYLIKTRGQQVTLSCSPISGHRSVSWYQQTPGQGLQFLFEYFSETQRNKGNFPGRFSGRQFSNSRSEMNVSTLELGDSALYLCASSLSIGGVNTEAFFGQGTRLTVV.

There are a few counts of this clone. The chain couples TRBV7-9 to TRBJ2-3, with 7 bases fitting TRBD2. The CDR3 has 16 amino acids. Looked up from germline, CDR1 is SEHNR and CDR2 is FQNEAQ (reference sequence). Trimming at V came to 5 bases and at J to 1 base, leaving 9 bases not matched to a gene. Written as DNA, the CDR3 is TGTGCCAGCAGCCGGAGCTCGGGGGGACGCACAGATACGCAGTATTTT. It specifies CASSRSSGGRTDTQYF.

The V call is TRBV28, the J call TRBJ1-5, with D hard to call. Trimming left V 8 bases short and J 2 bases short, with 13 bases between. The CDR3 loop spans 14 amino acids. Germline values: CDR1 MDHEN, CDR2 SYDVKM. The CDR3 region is CASASPGGNQPQHF. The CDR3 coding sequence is TGTGCCAGCGCGTCCCCCGGGGGCAATCAGCCCCAGCATTTT.

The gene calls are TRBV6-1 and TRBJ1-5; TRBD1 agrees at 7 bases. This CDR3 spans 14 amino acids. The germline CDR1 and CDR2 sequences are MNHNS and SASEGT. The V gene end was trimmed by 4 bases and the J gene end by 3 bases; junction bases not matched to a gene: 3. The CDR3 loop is CASSGTGINQPQHF. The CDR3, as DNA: TGTGCCAGCAGTGGGACAGGTATCAATCAGCCCCAGCATTTT.

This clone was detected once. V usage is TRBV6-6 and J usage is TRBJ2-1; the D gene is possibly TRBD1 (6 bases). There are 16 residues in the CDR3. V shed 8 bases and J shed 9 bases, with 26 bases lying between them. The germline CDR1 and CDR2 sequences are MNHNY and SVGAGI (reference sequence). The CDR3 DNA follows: TGTGCCAGCGTTCGGGCCGGCAGGGGAAAATGGGGTGAGCAGTTCTTC. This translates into CASVRAGRGKWGEQFF.